This TCR beta chain was profiled in a study of cytomegalovirus exposure and HLA in healthy donors. TCRdb keeps only in-frame clones here, not all; method: immunoSEQ multiplex PCR. The sample has 200,000 to 250,000 clones; around 90% are singletons. This receptor was obtained from a woman under 30 in good health and CMV-seronegative. Sequenced material: PBMCs.

This CDR3 reads CASRPQGGSEKLFF. The CDR3 DNA is TGTGCCAGCAGGCCACAGGGGGGTAGTGAAAAACTGTTTTTT. J is TRBJ1-4 and V is TRBV28; 8 positions agree with TRBD1. This CDR3 has 14 residues. Germline V gene sequence: CDR1 MDHEN, CDR2 SYDVKM. After removal of 6 bases from V and 7 bases from J, the junction contained 7 bases not matched to a gene.